This passage covers 29 T cell receptor beta chains from one sample sequenced in a study of T cells after yellow fever vaccination (dated by TCRdb to the late 2010s). Library method: 5' RACE. Instrument used: Illumina NovaSeq 6000. The raw public reads went through TCRdb reprocessing: fastp at Q25, MiXCR clone calling, in-frame beta chains kept. Every entry covers one CDR3 protein and lists the most common genes and DNA from its rows. The sample records about 340,000 distinct CDR3 sequences, approximately 12% of which are singletons. Together, the top ten hold about 3% of the sample. Reading the label with the study, this specimen's treatment or condition is: live attenuated yellow fever vaccine strain. The sequenced sample was CD4+ T cells sorted from PBMCs, obtained 15 days after the yellow fever booster vaccination. These receptors all stem from a young man who received the YFV17D yellow fever vaccine.

This clonotype was detected a few times. The chain links TRBV7-2 to TRBJ1-1, with D tentatively TRBD1 (6 bases). V lost 5 bases and J 4 bases, leaving 20 bases between the germline ends. Germline lookup yields CDR1 SGHTA and CDR2 FQGNSA. This CDR3 has 16 residues. The CDR3 protein is CASSPPGGRESTEAFF. As DNA, the CDR3 is TGTGCCAGCAGCCCGCCCGGGGGGCGGGAGAGCACTGAAGCTTTCTTT.

The chain couples TRBV5-1 to TRBJ2-5; TRBD2 is a possible D gene (6 bases). This CDR3 comprises 14 residues. V shed 4 bases and J shed 2 bases, with 12 bases lying between them. In germline, CDR1 is SGHRS, CDR2 YFSETQ. DNA for the CDR3: TGCGCCAGCAGCGTAGGGACTCCTCAAGAGACCCAGTACTTC. This gives the protein CASSVGTPQETQYF.

This chain links TRBV6-5 with TRBJ1-2; 7 nucleotides align to TRBD1. CDR1 is MNHEY, CDR2 SVGAGI, per germline. V was clipped by 5 bases and J by 5 bases; unmatched bases: 8. This CDR3 has 14 residues. In DNA, the CDR3 is TGTGCCAGCAGTCGGACAGGCCCTCAATATGGCTACACCTTC. Protein sequence: CASSRTGPQYGYTF.

Notes on this clonotype: An end of the junction does not agree with germline; a read error may underlie this. The rearrangement joins TRBV7-7 to TRBJ2-5; D is uncertain. Germline V gene sequence: CDR1 SSHAT, CDR2 FNYEAQ (reference sequence). CDR3 length: 14 residues. CDR3 coding DNA: TGTGCTAGCAGCTTAGAGCCAGCCCGTGGGACCCAGTACTTC. Translation: CASSLEPARGTQYF.

The V call is TRBV12-3 or TRBV12-4, the J call TRBJ1-1; D is unclear. The CDR3 has 11 amino acids. The V end was cut by 0 bases, the J end by 11 bases, with 7 bases between. CDR3 sequence (DNA): TGTGCCAGCAGTTTAGCCCGGAGGGCTTTCTTT. It codes for CASSLARRAFF.

The chain carries TRBV7-2 and TRBJ2-5; 12 nucleotides line up with TRBD2. Trimming took 3 bases from V and 4 from J; bases not matched to a gene: 9. CDR1 and CDR2 (germline): SGHTA, FQGNSA. The CDR3 spans 17 residues. The CDR3 region has the DNA TGTGCCAGCAGCTTGGGCCTAGCGGGGGGGTTAATAGAGACCCAGTACTTC. Protein product: CASSLGLAGGLIETQYF.

This clonotype came up a few times. For the CDR3, the DNA is TGCGCCAGCAGCCCTACGGTTCGCCTTGGAAACACCATATATTTT. This gives the protein CASSPTVRLGNTIYF. The chain is built from TRBV5-1 and TRBJ1-3, with no clear D. The length of the CDR3 is 15 residues. V was shortened by 4 bases and J by 3 bases, with 14 bases between the two germline ends. The germline V gene encodes CDR1 SGHRS and CDR2 YFSETQ.

The rearrangement joins TRBV5-8 to TRBJ1-1, with a tentative D call TRBD1 (5 bases). The CDR3 length is 15 residues. Germline CDR1 SGHTS, CDR2 YDEGEE. V was shortened by 4 bases and J by 1 base, with 14 bases between the two germline ends. As DNA, the CDR3 is TGTGCCAGCAGCCAACCGGGACGTTCGAACACTGAAGCTTTCTTT. This codes for CASSQPGRSNTEAFF. Combining the CDR3 with reference TRBV5-8 and TRBJ1-1 gives the whole variable domain EAGVTQSPTHLIKTRGQQATLRCSPISGHTSVYWYQQALGLGLQFLLWYDEGEERNRGNFPPRFSGRQFPNYSSELNVNALELEDSALYLCASSQPGRSNTEAFFGQGTRLTVV.

This clonotype showed up many times. J is TRBJ2-3 and V is TRBV7-8; TRBD1 is a possible D gene (5 bases). V lost 5 bases and J 6 bases, leaving 12 bases between the germline ends. CDR3 size: 13 residues. CDR1 is SGHVS, CDR2 FQNEAQ, per germline. Here the CDR3 reads CASSPPRADTQYF. DNA for the CDR3: TGTGCCAGCAGCCCCCCCAGGGCGGATACGCAGTATTTT.

This clonotype was detected only a few times. V gene TRBV7-2 combines with J gene TRBJ2-3; possible D gene TRBD1, 6 bases. This CDR3 contains 13 residues. Germline CDR1 and CDR2: SGHTA and FQGNSA. V lost 4 bases and J 8 bases, leaving 13 bases between the germline ends. The CDR3 DNA is TGTGCCAGCAGCTCAGGGGTGCGTGGTACGCAGTATTTT. It is translated as CASSSGVRGTQYF.

The chain employs TRBV24-1 and TRBJ1-2; 9 bases map to TRBD1. Germline V CDR1 and CDR2: KGHDR, SFDVKD. The CDR3 has 13 amino acids. V lost 10 bases to trimming and J lost 6 bases; unmatched junction nucleotides: 8. CDR3 sequence reads: CATGTGNVNGYTF. The CDR3 coding sequence is TGTGCCACAGGGACAGGGAATGTGAATGGCTACACCTTC.

V gene TRBV7-3 combines with J gene TRBJ1-3; D is uncertain. CDR1 SGHTA and CDR2 FQGTGA come from the germline V gene. V was shortened by 1 base and J by 1 base, with 8 bases between the two germline ends. This CDR3 is built from 15 residues. The CDR3 sequence is CASSLNAGSGNTIYF. Written as DNA, the CDR3 is TGTGCCAGCAGCTTAAATGCCGGGTCTGGAAACACCATATATTTT. The full variable domain, completed using reference TRBV7-3 and TRBJ1-3, is GAGVSQTPSNKVTEKGKYVELRCDPISGHTALYWYRQSLGQGPEFLIYFQGTGAADDSGLPNDRFFAVRPEGSVSTLKIQRTERGDSAVYLCASSLNAGSGNTIYFGEGSWLTVV.

This clonotype has more than one count but fewer than ten. This rearrangement joins TRBV11-2 to TRBJ1-2, with 8 nucleotides matching TRBD1. This CDR3 contains 16 residues. CDR1 and CDR2 from the germline V gene are SGHAT and FQNNGV. The V gene end was trimmed by 4 bases and the J gene end by 4 bases; junction bases not matched to a gene: 11. Written as DNA, the CDR3 is TGTGCCAGCAGCTCGAACAGGGGGGTAGTTGGCTATGGCTACACCTTC. It translates to CASSSNRGVVGYGYTF.

There are a few counts of this clonotype. The V and J genes are TRBV7-3 and TRBJ2-2; D remains unclear. V was trimmed by 2 bases and J by 7 bases, leaving 11 bases between them. Germline CDR1 SGHTA, CDR2 FQGTGA. CDR3 length: 14 residues. The CDR3, as DNA: TGTGCCAGCAGCTTATTAGAAGGCGGCGGGGAGCTGTTTTTT. Its protein is CASSLLEGGGELFF.

There are a few counts of this clonotype. The chain is built from TRBV12-3 or TRBV12-4 and TRBJ1-3; D ambiguous. The CDR3 runs 17 residues. V lost 1 base to trimming and J lost 0 bases, with 13 bases between them. CDR3 coding DNA: TGTGCCAGCAGTTTAGTCCTTGGGGATCGCTCTGGAAACACCATATATTTT. Its translation: CASSLVLGDRSGNTIYF.

In this sample, this clonotype turned up many times. The chain uses TRBV20-1 and TRBJ1-2; D is undetermined. This CDR3 contains 13 residues. Germline CDR1 DFQATT, CDR2 SNEGSKA (reference sequence). The V gene lost 0 bases and the J gene lost 7 bases, with 12 bases spanning the gap. CDR3 region: CSARDASSGGYTF. The CDR3, as DNA: TGCAGTGCTAGAGATGCATCCTCCGGTGGCTACACCTTC.

This clonotype was picked up a small number of times. This chain links TRBV10-2 with TRBJ2-5; D is unclear. The CDR3 has 11 residues. Germline CDR1 is WSHSY and CDR2 is SAAADI. Trimming removed 3 bases at V and 4 bases at J, with 3 bases between. Here the CDR3 DNA reads TGCGCCAGCAGTGAATCAGAGACCCAGTACTTC. Its translation is CASSESETQYF.

The chain carries TRBV5-6 and TRBJ2-7; D is ambiguous. This CDR3 is 12 amino acids long. In germline, CDR1 is SGHDT, CDR2 YYEEEE. Trimming shortened V by 0 bases and J by 5 bases, and 6 bases separated the two germline ends. The CDR3 reads CASSLESHEQYV. In nucleotides, the CDR3 is TGTGCCAGCAGCTTGGAGTCCCACGAGCAGTACGTC.

This clonotype was detected a few times. This chain joins TRBV7-9 and TRBJ1-2; D not resolved. The ends were cut back, 3 bases at V and 8 bases at J, with 19 bases in the middle. The CDR3 contains 15 residues. Per the germline V gene, CDR1 is SEHNR and CDR2 is FQNEAQ (reference sequence). The CDR3 region is CASSLSAALKGGYTF. In DNA, the CDR3 is TGTGCCAGCAGCTTGTCGGCGGCCCTAAAGGGAGGCTACACCTTC.

This clonotype appeared many times. The V call is TRBV12-3 or TRBV12-4, the J call TRBJ2-1; 11 nucleotides match TRBD2. Germline trimming cut 6 bases from V and 8 bases from J; bases unmatched to any gene: 9. The CDR3 has 15 residues. The CDR3 region has the DNA TGTGCCAGCAGGATGGAGATAGCGGGGGGGCATGAGCAGTTCTTC. It yields the protein CASRMEIAGGHEQFF.

V gene TRBV7-8 combines with J gene TRBJ1-1; no clear D. The germline V and J ends were trimmed by 1 base and 4 bases, with 13 bases remaining between them. This CDR3 comprises 15 residues. Germline loops: CDR1 SGHVS, CDR2 FQNEAQ. CDR3: CASSLVGTSATEAFF. In DNA, the CDR3 is TGTGCCAGCAGCTTAGTGGGCACGTCGGCCACTGAAGCTTTCTTT. Filled out from reference TRBV7-8 and TRBJ1-1, the complete variable domain reads GAGVSQSPRYKVAKRGQDVALRCDPISGHVSLFWYQQALGQGPEFLTYFQNEAQLDKSGLPSDRFFAERPEGSVSTLKIQRTQQEDSAVYLCASSLVGTSATEAFFGQGTRLTVV.

This clonotype was detected many times. The genes are TRBV12-3 or TRBV12-4 and TRBJ2-1, with D uncertain. Trimming left V 3 bases short and J 8 bases short, with 8 bases between. This CDR3 has 12 amino acids. CDR3 protein: CASSFLRYEQFF. The CDR3 DNA is TGTGCCAGCAGTTTTCTGAGGTATGAGCAGTTCTTC.

This clonotype has a count of ten or more. The chain joins TRBV20-1 to TRBJ2-7; tentative D call: TRBD2 (6 bases). The V and J ends lost 5 bases and 3 bases respectively, with 17 bases between them. Germline V gene data show CDR1 as DFQATT and CDR2 as SNEGSKA (reference sequence). This CDR3 contains 14 residues. The CDR3 bases are TGCAGTGCTGGAACCGACACGGGAGACTACGAGCAGTACTTC. It translates to CSAGTDTGDYEQYF.

This chain uses TRBV4-2 with TRBJ1-2; the D gene is possibly TRBD1 (5 bases). The CDR3 sequence is 17 residues long. Per germline, CDR1 LGHNA and CDR2 YNFKEQ. V lost 0 bases and J lost 4, with 18 bases in between. CDR3 coding DNA: TGTGCCAGCAGCCAAGAGGGAGGGGCCAGGTTGAGCTATGGCTACACCTTC. It encodes CASSQEGGARLSYGYTF.

This chain joins TRBV6-6 and TRBJ2-3; maybe TRBD2 (5 bases). Trimming took 3 bases from V and 2 from J, leaving 6 bases between them. This CDR3 contains 13 residues. CDR1 MNHNY and CDR2 SVGAGI come from the germline V gene (reference sequence). The CDR3 DNA sequence: TGTGCCAGCAGTTATAGCGTCACAGATACGCAGTATTTT. Protein product: CASSYSVTDTQYF.

The rearrangement links TRBV5-6 to TRBJ1-2; TRBD1 matches at 10 bases. Germline V CDR1 and CDR2: SGHDT, YYEEEE. With 4 bases clipped from V and 5 bases from J, the junction kept 8 bases outside the gene matches. CDR3 length equals 15 residues. The CDR3 here is CASSQIPGQGYGYTF. The DNA for the CDR3 is TGTGCCAGCAGCCAGATACCGGGACAGGGGTATGGCTACACCTTC.

V usage is TRBV20-1 and J usage is TRBJ2-3; 8 nucleotides line up with TRBD2. V dropped 2 bases and J dropped 2; count of bases not matched to a gene: 6. Germline loops: CDR1 DFQATT, CDR2 SNEGSKA (reference sequence). The CDR3 length is 15 residues. The CDR3, as DNA: TGCAGTGCTAGAAGTTGGCGGGGGGACACAGATACGCAGTATTTT. Protein sequence: CSARSWRGDTDTQYF.

The J gene is TRBJ2-2, the V gene TRBV11-2, with D perhaps matching TRBD2 (6 bases). The CDR3 loop spans 15 amino acids. The V end was cut by 5 bases, the J end by 5 bases, with 15 bases between. In germline, CDR1 is SGHAT, CDR2 FQNNGV. CDR3 protein: CASSQAGGETGELFF. The CDR3 DNA is TGTGCCAGCAGCCAGGCCGGGGGAGAGACCGGGGAGCTGTTTTTT.

This clonotype was picked up a small number of times. The J gene is TRBJ2-7, the V gene TRBV3-1, with 7 nucleotides matching TRBD2. Germline lookup yields CDR1 LGHDT and CDR2 YNNKEL (reference sequence). The CDR3 covers 15 residues. After removal of 4 bases from V and 5 bases from J, the junction contained 11 bases not matched to a gene. The CDR3 reads CASSPSGLRGDEQYF. The DNA for the CDR3 is TGTGCCAGCAGCCCCTCGGGGCTCCGGGGGGACGAGCAGTACTTC.